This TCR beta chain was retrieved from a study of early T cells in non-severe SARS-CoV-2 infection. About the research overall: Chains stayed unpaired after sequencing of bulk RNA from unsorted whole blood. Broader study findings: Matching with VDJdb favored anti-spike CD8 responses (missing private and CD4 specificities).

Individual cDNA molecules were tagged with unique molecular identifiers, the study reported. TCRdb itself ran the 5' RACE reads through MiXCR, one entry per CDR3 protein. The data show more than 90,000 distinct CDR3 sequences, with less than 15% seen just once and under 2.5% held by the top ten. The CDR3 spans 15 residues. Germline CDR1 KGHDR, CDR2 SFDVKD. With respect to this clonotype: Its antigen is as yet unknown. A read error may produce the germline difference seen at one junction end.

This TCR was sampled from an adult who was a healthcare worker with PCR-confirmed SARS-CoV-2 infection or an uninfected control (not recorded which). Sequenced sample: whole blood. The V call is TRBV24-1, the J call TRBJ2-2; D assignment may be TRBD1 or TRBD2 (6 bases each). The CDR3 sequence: CVTSLPGARTGELFF. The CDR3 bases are TGTGTCACCTCGTTGCCGGGGGCAAGGACCGGGGAGCTGTTTTTT.